This T cell receptor (beta chain) was observed in a study of CXCR3-negative and CXCR3-positive naive CD8 T cells. Study-wide findings and caveats: Memory CD8+ T cell repertoires were far less diverse than both naive subsets. Naive CXCR3-negative and CXCR3-positive cells had similar TRBV-TRBJ usage; memory differed. With surface CD5 comparable between naive subsets, TCR strength was estimated using properties derived from the TRB CDR3.

The sorter processed each CD8+ T cell subset in triplicate at over 250,000 cells apiece. The authors prepared UMI-labeled TRB cDNA libraries by 5' RACE. TCRdb derives one entry per CDR3 protein from the 5' RACE reads, leaving out DNA. The table for this sample gives approximately 41,000 distinct CDR3 sequences. Germline loops: CDR1 SGHTA, CDR2 FQGTGA. The CDR3 sequence is 15 residues long. Details on this clonotype: The antigen is not known.

Material for sequencing was memory CD8+ T cells from blood. This sequence was found in a human donor in good health. Some clones in this sample may be carry-over from other donors' samples. V and J are TRBV7-3 and TRBJ1-1; the D call of TRBD1 rests on TCRdb alone, since no DNA is present to check it. The CDR3 loop reads CASSAGQGANTEAFF.